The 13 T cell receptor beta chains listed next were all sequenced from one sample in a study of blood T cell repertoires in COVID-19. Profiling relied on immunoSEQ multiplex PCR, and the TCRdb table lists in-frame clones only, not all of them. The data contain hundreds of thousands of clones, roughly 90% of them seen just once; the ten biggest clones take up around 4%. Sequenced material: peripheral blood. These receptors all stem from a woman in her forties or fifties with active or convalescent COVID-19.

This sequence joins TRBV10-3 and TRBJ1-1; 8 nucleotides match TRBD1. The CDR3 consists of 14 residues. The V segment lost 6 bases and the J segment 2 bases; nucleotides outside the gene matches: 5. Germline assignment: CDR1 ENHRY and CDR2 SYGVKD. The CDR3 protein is CAISLQGGNTEAFF. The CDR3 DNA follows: TGTGCCATCAGCCTACAGGGGGGAAACACTGAAGCTTTCTTT.

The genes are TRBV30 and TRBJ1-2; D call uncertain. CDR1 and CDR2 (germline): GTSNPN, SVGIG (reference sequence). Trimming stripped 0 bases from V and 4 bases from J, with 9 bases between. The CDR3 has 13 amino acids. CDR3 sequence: CAWSVMEGYGYTF. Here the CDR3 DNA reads TGTGCCTGGAGTGTAATGGAGGGCTATGGCTACACCTTC.

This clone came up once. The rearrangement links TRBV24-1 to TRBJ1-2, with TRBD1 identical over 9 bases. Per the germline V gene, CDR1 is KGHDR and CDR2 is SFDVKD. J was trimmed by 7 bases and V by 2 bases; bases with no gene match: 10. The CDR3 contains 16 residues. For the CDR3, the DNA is TGTGCCACCAGTGATTCAAGGGGGACAGGGCCTGCTGGCTACACCTTC. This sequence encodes CATSDSRGTGPAGYTF.

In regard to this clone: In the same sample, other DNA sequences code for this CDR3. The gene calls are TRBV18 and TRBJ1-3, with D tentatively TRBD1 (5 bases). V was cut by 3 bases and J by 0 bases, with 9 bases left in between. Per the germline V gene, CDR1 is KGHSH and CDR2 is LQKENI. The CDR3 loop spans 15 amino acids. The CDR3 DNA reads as TGTGCCAGCTCACCGGGGCAGGGCTCTGGAAACACCATATATTTT. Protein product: CASSPGQGSGNTIYF. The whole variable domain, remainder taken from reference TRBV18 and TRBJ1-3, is NAGVMQNPRHLVRRRGQEARLRCSPMKGHSHVYWYRQLPEEGLKFMVYLQKENIIDESGMPKERFSAEFPKEGPSILRIQQVVRGDSAAYFCASSPGQGSGNTIYFGEGSWLTVV.

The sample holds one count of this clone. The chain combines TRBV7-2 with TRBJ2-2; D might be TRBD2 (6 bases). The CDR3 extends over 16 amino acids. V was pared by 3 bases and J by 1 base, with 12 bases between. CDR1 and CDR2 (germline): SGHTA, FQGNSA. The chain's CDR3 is CASSFDGGVNTGELFF. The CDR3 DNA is TGTGCCAGCAGCTTTGACGGCGGGGTGAACACCGGGGAGCTGTTTTTT.

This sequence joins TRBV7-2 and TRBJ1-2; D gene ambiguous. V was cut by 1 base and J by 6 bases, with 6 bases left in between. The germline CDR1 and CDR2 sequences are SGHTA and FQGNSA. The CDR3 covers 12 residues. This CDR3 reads CASSLDVDGYTF. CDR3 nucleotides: TGTGCCAGCAGCTTAGACGTAGATGGCTACACCTTC.

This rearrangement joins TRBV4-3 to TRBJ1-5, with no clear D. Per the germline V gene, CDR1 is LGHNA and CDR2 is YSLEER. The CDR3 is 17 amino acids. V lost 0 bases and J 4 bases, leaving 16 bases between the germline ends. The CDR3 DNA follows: TGCGCCAGCAGCCAAGATCCCCCCTGGGCAGAAAATCAGCCCCAGCATTTT. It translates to CASSQDPPWAENQPQHF.

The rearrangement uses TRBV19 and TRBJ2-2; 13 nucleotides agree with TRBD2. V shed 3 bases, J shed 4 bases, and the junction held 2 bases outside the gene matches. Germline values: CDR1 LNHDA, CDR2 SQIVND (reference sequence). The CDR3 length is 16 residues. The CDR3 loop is CASSMGLAGITGELFF. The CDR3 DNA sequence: TGTGCCAGTAGTATGGGACTAGCGGGGATCACCGGGGAGCTGTTTTTT.

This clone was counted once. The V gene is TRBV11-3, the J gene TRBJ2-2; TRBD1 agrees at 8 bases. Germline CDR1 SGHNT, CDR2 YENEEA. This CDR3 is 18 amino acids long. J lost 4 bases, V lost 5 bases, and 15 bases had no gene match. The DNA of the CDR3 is TGTGCCAGCAGCGCGGGACAGGCGAGGGGCCAATCCACCGGGGAGCTGTTTTTT. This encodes CASSAGQARGQSTGELFF.

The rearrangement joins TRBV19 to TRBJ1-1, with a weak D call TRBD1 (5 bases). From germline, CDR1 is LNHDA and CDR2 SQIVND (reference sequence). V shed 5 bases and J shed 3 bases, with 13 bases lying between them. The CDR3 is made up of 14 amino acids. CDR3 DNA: TGTGCCAGTAGTCCTCAGGGAAGGTACACTGAAGCTTTCTTT. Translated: CASSPQGRYTEAFF.

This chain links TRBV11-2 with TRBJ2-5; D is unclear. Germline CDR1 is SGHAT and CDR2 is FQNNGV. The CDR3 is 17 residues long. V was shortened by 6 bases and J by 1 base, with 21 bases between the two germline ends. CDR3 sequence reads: CASSPAAYPEPQETQYF. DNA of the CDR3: TGTGCCAGCAGTCCAGCCGCCTATCCGGAGCCCCAAGAGACCCAGTACTTC.

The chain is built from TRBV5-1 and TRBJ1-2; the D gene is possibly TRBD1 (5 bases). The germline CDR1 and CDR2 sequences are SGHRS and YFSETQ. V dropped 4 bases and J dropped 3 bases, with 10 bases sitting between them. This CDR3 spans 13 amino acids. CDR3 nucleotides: TGCGCCAGCAGCCCCCAAGGGGACTATGGCTACACCTTC. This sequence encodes CASSPQGDYGYTF.

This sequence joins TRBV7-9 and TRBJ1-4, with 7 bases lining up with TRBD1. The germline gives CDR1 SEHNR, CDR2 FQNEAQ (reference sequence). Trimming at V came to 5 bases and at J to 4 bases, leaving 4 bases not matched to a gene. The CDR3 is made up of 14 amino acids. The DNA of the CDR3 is TGTGCCAGCAGCCCCGGGACAGATAATGAAAAACTGTTTTTT. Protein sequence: CASSPGTDNEKLFF.